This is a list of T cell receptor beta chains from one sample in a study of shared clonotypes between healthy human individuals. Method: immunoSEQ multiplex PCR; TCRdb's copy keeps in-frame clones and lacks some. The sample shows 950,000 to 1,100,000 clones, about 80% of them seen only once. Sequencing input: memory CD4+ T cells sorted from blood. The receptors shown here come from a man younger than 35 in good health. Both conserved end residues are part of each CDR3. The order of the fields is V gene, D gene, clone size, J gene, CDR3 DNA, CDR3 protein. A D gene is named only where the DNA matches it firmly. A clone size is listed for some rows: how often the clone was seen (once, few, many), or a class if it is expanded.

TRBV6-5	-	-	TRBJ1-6	TGTGCCAGCAGTTACTCCGGTACACCCCTCCACTTT	CASSYSGTPLHF
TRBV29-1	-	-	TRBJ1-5	TGCAGCGTCATCACAGGGACCCCAAGCAATCAGCCCCAGCATTTT	CSVITGTPSNQPQHF
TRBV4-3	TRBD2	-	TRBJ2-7	TGCGCCAGCAGCCCACTTCCCCGGCGGGAGAAGCAGTACGAGCAGTACTTC	CASSPLPRREKQYEQYF
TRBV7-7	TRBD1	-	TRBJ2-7	TGTGCTAGCAGCTTATCTTCTACAGGGGGGTACGAGCAGTACTTC	CASSLSSTGGYEQYF
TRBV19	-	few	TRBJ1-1	TGTGCCAGTAGTATTTCCCCGAGCACTGAAGCTTTCTTT	CASSISPSTEAFF
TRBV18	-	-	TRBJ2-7	TGTGCCAGCTCACCACCCTCGGGCGGGTTCTCCTACGAGCAGTACTTC	CASSPPSGGFSYEQYF
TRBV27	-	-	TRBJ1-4	TGTGCCAGCAGGGACCTGTCCGGAGGGGAAAAACTGTTTTTT	CASRDLSGGEKLFF
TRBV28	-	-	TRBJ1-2	TGTGCCTCGTCCAGGCCCTATGGCTACACCTTC	CASSRPYGYTF
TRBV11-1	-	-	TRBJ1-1	TGTGCCAGCAGCTTAGCATCCGAGGTGCTGGCTGAAGCTTTCTTT	CASSLASEVLAEAFF
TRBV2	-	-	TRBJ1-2	TGTGCCAGCAGATCAAAGGGAAACTATGGCTACACCTTC	CASRSKGNYGYTF